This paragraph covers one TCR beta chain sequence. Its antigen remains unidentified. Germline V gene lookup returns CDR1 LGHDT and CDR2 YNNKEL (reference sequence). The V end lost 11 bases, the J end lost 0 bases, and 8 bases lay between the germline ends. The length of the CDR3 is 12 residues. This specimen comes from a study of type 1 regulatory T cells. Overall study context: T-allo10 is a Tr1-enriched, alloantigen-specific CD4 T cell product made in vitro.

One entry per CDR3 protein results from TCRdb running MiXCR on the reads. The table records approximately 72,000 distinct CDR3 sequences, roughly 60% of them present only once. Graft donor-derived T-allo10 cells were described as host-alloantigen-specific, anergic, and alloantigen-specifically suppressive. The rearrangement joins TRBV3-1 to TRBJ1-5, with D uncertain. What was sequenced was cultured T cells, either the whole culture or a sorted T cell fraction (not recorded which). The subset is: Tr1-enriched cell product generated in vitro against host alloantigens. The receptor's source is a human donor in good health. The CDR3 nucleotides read TGTGCCGCGGGAACTAGCAATCAGCCCCAGCATTTT. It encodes CAAGTSNQPQHF.